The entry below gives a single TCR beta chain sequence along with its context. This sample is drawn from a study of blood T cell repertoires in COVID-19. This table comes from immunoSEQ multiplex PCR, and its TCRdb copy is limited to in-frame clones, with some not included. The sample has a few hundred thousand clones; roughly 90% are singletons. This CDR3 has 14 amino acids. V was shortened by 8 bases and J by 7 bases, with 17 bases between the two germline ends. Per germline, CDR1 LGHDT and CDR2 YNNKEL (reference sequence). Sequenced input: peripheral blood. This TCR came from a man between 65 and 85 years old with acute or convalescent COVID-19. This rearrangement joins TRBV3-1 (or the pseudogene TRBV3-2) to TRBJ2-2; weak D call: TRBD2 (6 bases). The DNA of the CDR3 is TGTGCCAGCTCCTCTAGGGGAGGCCACGGGGAGCTGTTTTTT. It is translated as CASSSRGGHGELFF.